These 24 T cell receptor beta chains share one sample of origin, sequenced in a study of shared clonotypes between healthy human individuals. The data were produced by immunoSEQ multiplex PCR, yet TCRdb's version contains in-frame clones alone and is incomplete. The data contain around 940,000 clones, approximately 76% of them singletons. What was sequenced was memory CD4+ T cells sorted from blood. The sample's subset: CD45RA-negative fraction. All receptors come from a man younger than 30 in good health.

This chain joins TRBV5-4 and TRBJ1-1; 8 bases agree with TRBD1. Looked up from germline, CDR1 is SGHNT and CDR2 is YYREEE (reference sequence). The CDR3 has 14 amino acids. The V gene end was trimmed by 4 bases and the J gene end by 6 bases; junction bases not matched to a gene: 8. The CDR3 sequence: CASSPGTGGAEAFF. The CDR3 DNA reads TGTGCCAGCAGCCCCGGGACAGGTGGTGCTGAAGCTTTCTTT. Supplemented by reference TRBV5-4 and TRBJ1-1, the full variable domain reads ETGVTQSPTHLIKTRGQQVTLRCSSQSGHNTVSWYQQALGQGPQFIFQYYREEENGRGNFPPRFSGLQFPNYSSELNVNALELDDSALYLCASSPGTGGAEAFFGQGTRLTVV.

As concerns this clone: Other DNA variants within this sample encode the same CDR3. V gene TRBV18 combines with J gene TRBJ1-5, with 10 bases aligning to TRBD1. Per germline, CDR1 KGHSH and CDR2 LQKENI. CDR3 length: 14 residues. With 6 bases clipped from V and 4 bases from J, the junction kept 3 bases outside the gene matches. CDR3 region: CASSQGQGNQPQHF. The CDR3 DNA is TGTGCCAGCTCGCAGGGACAGGGGAATCAGCCCCAGCATTTT.

This CDR3 reads CASRVADRGNNSPLHF. The CDR3 nucleotides are TGCGCCAGCCGGGTCGCCGATCGAGGGAATAATTCACCCCTCCACTTT. The J gene is TRBJ1-6, the V gene TRBV10-2; the D is unclear. The CDR3 is 16 residues long. V was shortened by 8 bases and J by 5 bases, with 19 bases between the two germline ends. Germline CDR1 WSHSY, CDR2 SAAADI.

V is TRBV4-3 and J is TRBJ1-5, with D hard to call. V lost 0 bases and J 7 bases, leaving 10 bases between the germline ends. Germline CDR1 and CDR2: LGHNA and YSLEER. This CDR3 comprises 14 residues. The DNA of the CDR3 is TGCGCCAGCAGCCAAGAGGGGAAAGGGCAGCCCCAGCATTTT. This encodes CASSQEGKGQPQHF.

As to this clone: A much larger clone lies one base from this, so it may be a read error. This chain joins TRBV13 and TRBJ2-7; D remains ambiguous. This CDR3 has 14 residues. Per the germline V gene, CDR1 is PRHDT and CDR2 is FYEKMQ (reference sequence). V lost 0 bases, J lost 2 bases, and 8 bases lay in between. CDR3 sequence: CASSLGHITYEQYF. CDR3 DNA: TGTGCCAGCAGCTTAGGACACATAACCTACGAGCAGTACTTC.

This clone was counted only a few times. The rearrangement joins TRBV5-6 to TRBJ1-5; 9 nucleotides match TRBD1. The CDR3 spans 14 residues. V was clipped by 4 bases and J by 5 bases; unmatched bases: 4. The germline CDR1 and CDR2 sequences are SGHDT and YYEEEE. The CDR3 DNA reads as TGTGCCAGCAGCCGGGGACAGGGCCATCAGCCCCAGCATTTT. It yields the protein CASSRGQGHQPQHF. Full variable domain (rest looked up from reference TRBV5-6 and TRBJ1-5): DAGVTQSPTHLIKTRGQQVTLRCSPKSGHDTVSWYQQALGQGPQFIFQYYEEEERQRGNFPDRFSGHQFPNYSSELNVNALLLGDSALYLCASSRGQGHQPQHFGDGTRLSIL.

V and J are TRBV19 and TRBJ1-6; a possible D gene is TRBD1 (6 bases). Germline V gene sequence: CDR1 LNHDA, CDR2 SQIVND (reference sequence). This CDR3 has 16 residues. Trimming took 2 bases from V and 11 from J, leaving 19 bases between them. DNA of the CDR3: TGTGCCAGTAGTATAACCGGGACACCATCAATGGCACCCCTCCACTTT. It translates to CASSITGTPSMAPLHF.

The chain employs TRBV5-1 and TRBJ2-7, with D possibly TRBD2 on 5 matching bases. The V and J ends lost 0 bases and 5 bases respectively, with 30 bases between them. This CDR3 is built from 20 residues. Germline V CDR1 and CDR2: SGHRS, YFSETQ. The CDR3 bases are TGCGCCAGCAGCTTGGGCCTTTCGATTCGACGGGGATTGTCCGTCCACGAGCAGTACTTC. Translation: CASSLGLSIRRGLSVHEQYF.

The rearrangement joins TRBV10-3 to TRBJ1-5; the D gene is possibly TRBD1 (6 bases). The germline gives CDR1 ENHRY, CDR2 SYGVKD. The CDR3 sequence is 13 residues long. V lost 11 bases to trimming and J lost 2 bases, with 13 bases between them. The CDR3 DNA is TGTGCCGACTGGACAGTTGGCAATCAGCCCCAGCATTTT. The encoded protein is CADWTVGNQPQHF.

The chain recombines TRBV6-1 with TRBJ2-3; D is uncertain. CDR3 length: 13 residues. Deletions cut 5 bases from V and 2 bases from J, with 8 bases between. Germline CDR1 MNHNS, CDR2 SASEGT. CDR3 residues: CASSSPTTDTQYF. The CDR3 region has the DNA TGTGCCAGCAGTTCTCCTACCACAGATACGCAGTATTTT.

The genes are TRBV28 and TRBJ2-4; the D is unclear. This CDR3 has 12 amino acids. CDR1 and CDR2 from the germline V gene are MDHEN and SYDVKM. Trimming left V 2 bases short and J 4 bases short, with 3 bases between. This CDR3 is CASSLQKNIQYF. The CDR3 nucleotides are TGTGCCAGCAGTTTACAGAAAAACATTCAGTACTTC. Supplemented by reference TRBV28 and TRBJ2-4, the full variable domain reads DVKVTQSSRYLVKRTGEKVFLECVQDMDHENMFWYRQDPGLGLRLIYFSYDVKMKEKGDIPEGYSVSREKKERFSLILESASTNQTSMYLCASSLQKNIQYFGAGTRLSVL.

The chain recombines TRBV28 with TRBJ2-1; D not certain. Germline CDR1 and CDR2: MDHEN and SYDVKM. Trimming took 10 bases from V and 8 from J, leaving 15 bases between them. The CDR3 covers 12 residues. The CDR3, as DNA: TGTGCCACCGGGTCCGCCCCCCATGAGCAGTTCTTC. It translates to CATGSAPHEQFF. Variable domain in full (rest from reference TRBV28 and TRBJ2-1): DVKVTQSSRYLVKRTGEKVFLECVQDMDHENMFWYRQDPGLGLRLIYFSYDVKMKEKGDIPEGYSVSREKKERFSLILESASTNQTSMYLCATGSAPHEQFFGPGTRLTVL.

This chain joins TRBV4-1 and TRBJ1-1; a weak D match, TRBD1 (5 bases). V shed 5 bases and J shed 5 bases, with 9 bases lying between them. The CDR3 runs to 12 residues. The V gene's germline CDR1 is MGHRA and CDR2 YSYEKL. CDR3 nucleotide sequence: TGCGCCAGCAGCGAGGGGTTAACTGAAGCTTTCTTT. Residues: CASSEGLTEAFF.

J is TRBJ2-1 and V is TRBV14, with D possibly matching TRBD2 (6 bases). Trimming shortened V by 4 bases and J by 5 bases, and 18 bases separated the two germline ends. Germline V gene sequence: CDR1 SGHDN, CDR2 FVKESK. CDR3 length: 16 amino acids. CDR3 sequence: CASSPLREVRNNEQFF. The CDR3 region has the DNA TGTGCCAGCAGCCCATTGAGGGAGGTGAGAAACAATGAGCAGTTCTTC.

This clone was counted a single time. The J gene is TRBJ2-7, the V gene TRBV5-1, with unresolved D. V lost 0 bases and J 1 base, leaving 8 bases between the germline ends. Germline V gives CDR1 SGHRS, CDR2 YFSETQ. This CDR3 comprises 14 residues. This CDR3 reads CASSLDSSSYEQYF. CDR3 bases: TGCGCCAGCAGCTTGGACAGTTCTTCCTACGAGCAGTACTTC. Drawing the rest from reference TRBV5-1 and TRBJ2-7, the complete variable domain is KAGVTQTPRYLIKTRGQQVTLSCSPISGHRSVSWYQQTPGQGLQFLFEYFSETQRNKGNFPGRFSGRQFSNSRSEMNVSTLELGDSALYLCASSLDSSSYEQYFGPGTRLTVT.

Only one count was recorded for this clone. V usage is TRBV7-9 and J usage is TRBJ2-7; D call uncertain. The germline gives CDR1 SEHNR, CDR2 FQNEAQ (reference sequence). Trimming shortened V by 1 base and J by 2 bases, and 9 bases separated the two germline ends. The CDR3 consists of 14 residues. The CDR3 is CASSLEVFPYEQYF. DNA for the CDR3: TGTGCCAGCAGCTTAGAAGTATTTCCCTACGAGCAGTACTTC. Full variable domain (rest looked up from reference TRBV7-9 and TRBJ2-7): DTGVSQNPRHKITKRGQNVTFRCDPISEHNRLYWYRQTLGQGPEFLTYFQNEAQLEKSRLLSDRFSAERPKGSFSTLEIQRTEQGDSAMYLCASSLEVFPYEQYFGPGTRLTVT.

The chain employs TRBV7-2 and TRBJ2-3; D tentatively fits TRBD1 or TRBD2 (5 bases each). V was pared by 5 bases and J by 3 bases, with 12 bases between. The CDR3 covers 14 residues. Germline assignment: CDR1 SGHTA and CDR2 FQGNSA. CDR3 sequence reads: CASSTRGVTDTQYF. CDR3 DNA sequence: TGTGCCAGCAGCACCCGAGGGGTTACAGATACGCAGTATTTT.

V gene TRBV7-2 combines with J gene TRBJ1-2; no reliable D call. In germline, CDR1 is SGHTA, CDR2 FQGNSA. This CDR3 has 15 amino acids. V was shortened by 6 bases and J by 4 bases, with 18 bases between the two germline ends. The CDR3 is CASRGREGQTYGYTF. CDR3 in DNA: TGTGCCAGCAGGGGTAGGGAGGGCCAGACCTATGGCTACACCTTC. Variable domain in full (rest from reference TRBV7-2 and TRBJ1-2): GAGVSQSPSNKVTEKGKDVELRCDPISGHTALYWYRQSLGQGLEFLIYFQGNSAPDKSGLPSDRFSAERTGGSVSTLTIQRTQQEDSAVYLCASRGREGQTYGYTFGSGTRLTVV.

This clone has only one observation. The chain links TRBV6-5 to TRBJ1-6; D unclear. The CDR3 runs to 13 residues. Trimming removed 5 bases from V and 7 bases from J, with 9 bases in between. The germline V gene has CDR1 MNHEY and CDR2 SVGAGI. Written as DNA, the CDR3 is TGTGCCAGCAGTGAAAGAGGGAATTCACCCCTCCACTTT. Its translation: CASSERGNSPLHF.

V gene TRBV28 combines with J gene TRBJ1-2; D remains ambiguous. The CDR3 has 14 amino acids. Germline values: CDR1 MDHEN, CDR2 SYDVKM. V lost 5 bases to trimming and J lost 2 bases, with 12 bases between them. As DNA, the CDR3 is TGTGCCAGCAGTGCCGACACTAAGAACTATGGCTACACCTTC. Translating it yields CASSADTKNYGYTF.

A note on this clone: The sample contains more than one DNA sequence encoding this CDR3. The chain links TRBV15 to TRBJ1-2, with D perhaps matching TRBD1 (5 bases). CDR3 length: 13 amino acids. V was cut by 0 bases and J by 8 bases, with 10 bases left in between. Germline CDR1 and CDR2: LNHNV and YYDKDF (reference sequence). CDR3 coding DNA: TGTGCCACCAGCAGAGACCAGGGTTACGGCTACACCTTC. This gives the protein CATSRDQGYGYTF.

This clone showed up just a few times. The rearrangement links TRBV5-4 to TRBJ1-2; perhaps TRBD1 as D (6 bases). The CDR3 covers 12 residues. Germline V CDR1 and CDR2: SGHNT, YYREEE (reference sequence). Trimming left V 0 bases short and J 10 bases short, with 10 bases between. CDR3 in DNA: TGTGCCAGCAGCTTGGACAGGGTCGACTACACCTTC. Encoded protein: CASSLDRVDYTF. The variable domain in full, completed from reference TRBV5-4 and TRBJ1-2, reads ETGVTQSPTHLIKTRGQQVTLRCSSQSGHNTVSWYQQALGQGPQFIFQYYREEENGRGNFPPRFSGLQFPNYSSELNVNALELDDSALYLCASSLDRVDYTFGSGTRLTVV.

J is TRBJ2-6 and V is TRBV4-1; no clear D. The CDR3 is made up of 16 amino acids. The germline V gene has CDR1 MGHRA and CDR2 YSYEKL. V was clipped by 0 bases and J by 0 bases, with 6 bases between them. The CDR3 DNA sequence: TGCGCCAGCAGCCAAGACAGGACCTCTGGGGCCAACGTCCTGACTTTC. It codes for CASSQDRTSGANVLTF.

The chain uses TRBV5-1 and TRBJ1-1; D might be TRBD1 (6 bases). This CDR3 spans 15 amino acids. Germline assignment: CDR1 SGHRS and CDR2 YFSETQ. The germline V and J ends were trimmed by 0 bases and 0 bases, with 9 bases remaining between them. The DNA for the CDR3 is TGCGCCAGCAGCTTGGTTGACAGGCTGAACACTGAAGCTTTCTTT. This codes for CASSLVDRLNTEAFF.